This TCR beta chain was identified during a study of cytomegalovirus exposure and HLA in healthy donors. Overall study context: The same platform used for the 600 to 750 first-cohort repertoires was also used for the approximately 120 validation repertoires, as a later analysis reported. The study's findings and limits: The study recorded around 160 TCR beta chains that were cytomegalovirus-associated. Rare sequences made up most TCRs, while some public TCRs were found in many donors.

The CDR3 extends over 15 amino acids. The germline V gene has CDR1 SGHVS and CDR2 FNYEAQ. With V trimmed by 5 bases and J by 4 bases, 10 bases remained unmatched. Libraries were prepared by immunoSEQ multiplex PCR; TCRdb keeps only in-frame clonotypes and omits some of them. The repertoire holds 260,000 or so clones, with approximately 90% as singletons. Concerning this clone: Its target is unknown.

Sequencing was done on a sample of PBMCs. This chain uses TRBV7-6 with TRBJ2-7, with 8 nucleotides matching TRBD1. The TCR originated in a man younger than 35 in good health and CMV-seronegative. The CDR3: CASSPRAGGSYEQYF. The CDR3 DNA reads as TGTGCCAGCAGCCCACGTGCAGGGGGCTCATACGAGCAGTACTTC.